This entry lists 24 T cell receptor beta chains sequenced from one sample in a study of blood T cell repertoires in COVID-19 (dated by TCRdb to 2019 to 2021). The library was produced with the immunoSEQ multiplex PCR assay. The table comes from immuneACCESS by way of TCRdb, which keeps in-frame sequences with V and J called. Part of the clones is missing from these tables; in studies checked, under half for an unresolved V gene and the rest for unknown reasons. The table for this sample lists about 380,000 clones; about four fifths of them were counted only once. Of the sample, about 1% is held by the ten largest clones. What was sequenced was peripheral blood. The receptors were gathered from a human donor with acute or convalescent COVID-19. The donor label of this sample is uncertain.

The V call is TRBV28, the J call TRBJ1-2; maybe TRBD1 (5 bases). The CDR3 has 14 amino acids. CDR1 and CDR2 from the germline V gene are MDHEN and SYDVKM. The V end lost 5 bases, the J end lost 3 bases, and 13 bases lay between the germline ends. DNA of the CDR3: TGTGCCAGCAGTCCGGACACCCTCTACTATGGCTACACCTTC. Translation gives CASSPDTLYYGYTF.

The chain is built from TRBV5-5 and TRBJ2-7; perhaps TRBD2 as D (6 bases). The V end was cut by 3 bases, the J end by 3 bases, with 13 bases between. Germline CDR1 is SGHKS and CDR2 is YYEKEE (reference sequence). The CDR3 is 14 residues long. The CDR3 nucleotides are TGTGCCAGCAGCTCAACCGGGACTGTCTACGAGCAGTACTTC. Its protein is CASSSTGTVYEQYF.

The gene calls are TRBV3-1 (or the pseudogene TRBV3-2) and TRBJ2-4; D is uncertain. Germline V lookup: CDR1 LGHDT, CDR2 YNNKEL (reference sequence). The CDR3 runs to 14 residues. V dropped 2 bases and J dropped 0 bases, with 5 bases sitting between them. The CDR3 DNA sequence: TGTGCCAGCAGCCAATTACTAGCCAAAAACATTCAGTACTTC. Its protein product is CASSQLLAKNIQYF.

The V and J genes are TRBV28 and TRBJ2-3; TRBD2 agrees at 9 bases. Looked up from germline, CDR1 is MDHEN and CDR2 is SYDVKM. This CDR3 comprises 15 residues. Trimming at V came to 2 bases and at J to 1 base, leaving 1 base not matched to a gene. CDR3 sequence: CASSLVAGGTDTQYF. CDR3 in DNA: TGTGCCAGCAGTTTAGTAGCGGGGGGCACAGATACGCAGTATTTT.

The chain has TRBV5-5 and TRBJ1-1; 12 positions agree with TRBD1. CDR1 is SGHKS and CDR2 is YYEKEE in the germline V gene (reference sequence). The CDR3 totals 16 residues. After removal of 4 bases from V and 11 bases from J, the junction contained 15 bases not matched to a gene. The CDR3 nucleotides read TGTGCCAGCAGCGGGGGGACAGGGGGCGGAGTGAGTACGGCTTTCTTT. It translates to CASSGGTGGGVSTAFF.

The chain links TRBV7-6 to TRBJ2-2, with 8 bases fitting TRBD1. Germline V CDR1 and CDR2: SGHVS, FNYEAQ. The CDR3 sequence is 17 residues long. V lost 0 bases and J lost 1; bases outside the gene matches: 4. The CDR3 region has the DNA TGTGCCAGCAGCTTAGCTGGACAGGGACTGAACACCGGGGAGCTGTTTTTT. The encoded protein is CASSLAGQGLNTGELFF.

This clone is a singleton in its sample. The rearrangement links TRBV18 to TRBJ2-4, with 15 nucleotides matching TRBD2. V was clipped by 2 bases and J by 1 base; unmatched bases: 9. The CDR3 loop spans 20 amino acids. The germline CDR1 and CDR2 sequences are KGHSH and LQKENI. CDR3 sequence reads: CASSPAGLAGGPGAKNIQYF. The CDR3 coding sequence is TGTGCCAGCTCACCAGCTGGACTAGCGGGAGGGCCTGGGGCCAAAAACATTCAGTACTTC.

The chain links TRBV2 to TRBJ1-1, with 8 bases fitting TRBD1. The CDR3 has 14 amino acids. Germline values: CDR1 SNHLY, CDR2 FYNNEI. The V segment lost 7 bases and the J segment 4 bases; nucleotides outside the gene matches: 8. The CDR3: CASTQNTGGTEAFF. CDR3 DNA sequence: TGTGCCAGCACGCAAAACACAGGGGGCACTGAAGCTTTCTTT.

This sequence joins TRBV5-1 and TRBJ1-1; D not resolved. CDR3 length: 14 amino acids. The germline V gene encodes CDR1 SGHRS and CDR2 YFSETQ. The V end was cut by 3 bases, the J end by 3 bases, with 12 bases between. The CDR3 spells CASSYSMMYTEAFF. As DNA, the CDR3 is TGCGCCAGCAGCTACAGTATGATGTACACTGAAGCTTTCTTT.

The V gene is TRBV18, the J gene TRBJ2-3, with TRBD2 matching over 11 bases. Per the germline V gene, CDR1 is KGHSH and CDR2 is LQKENI. V dropped 6 bases and J dropped 3; count of bases not matched to a gene: 5. The length of the CDR3 is 15 residues. The DNA of the CDR3 is TGTGCCAGCTCCACTACTAGCGGGAGTACAGATACGCAGTATTTT. Translation: CASSTTSGSTDTQYF.

The rearrangement uses TRBV10-3 and TRBJ1-1; a weak D match, TRBD1 (5 bases). V was pared by 10 bases and J by 1 base, with 13 bases between. The CDR3 runs to 13 residues. Germline V gives CDR1 ENHRY, CDR2 SYGVKD. This CDR3 is CARRLQENTEAFF. CDR3 DNA sequence: TGTGCCAGACGTTTACAGGAGAACACTGAAGCTTTCTTT.

The chain combines TRBV19 with TRBJ1-2; D ambiguous. Germline CDR1 is LNHDA and CDR2 is SQIVND (reference sequence). With 3 bases removed from V and 7 bases from J, the gap between germline ends came to 18 bases. This CDR3 spans 15 amino acids. The CDR3 is CASSMQAGLSFGYTF. CDR3 in DNA: TGTGCCAGTAGTATGCAGGCCGGACTCTCTTTTGGCTACACCTTC.

This chain uses TRBV6-5 with TRBJ1-4; 7 positions agree with TRBD1. The length of the CDR3 is 15 residues. Germline V gene sequence: CDR1 MNHEY, CDR2 SVGAGI. Germline trimming cut 0 bases from V and 10 bases from J; bases unmatched to any gene: 8. The CDR3 DNA is TGTGCCAGCAGTTACTCTAGACAGGGAAAGAGAAAACTGTTTTTT. Translated, it gives CASSYSRQGKRKLFF.

This chain uses TRBV2 with TRBJ2-5, with D perhaps TRBD2 (7 bases). Germline CDR1 is SNHLY and CDR2 is FYNNEI. The ends were cut back, 6 bases at V and 5 bases at J, with 19 bases in the middle. The CDR3 length is 15 residues. The CDR3 DNA reads TGTGCCAGCAGAGGGGGGGGCAGACCTCAGGAGACCCAGTACTTC. This codes for CASRGGGRPQETQYF.

The chain employs TRBV30 and TRBJ1-2; 10 nucleotides match TRBD1. The CDR3 sequence is 15 residues long. Trimming took 1 base from V and 2 from J; bases not matched to a gene: 4. Germline loops: CDR1 GTSNPN, CDR2 SVGIG (reference sequence). CDR3 in DNA: TGTGCCTGGAGTGGGACAGGGGGGGGCAACTATGGCTACACCTTC. Translating it yields CAWSGTGGGNYGYTF.

This clone was recorded a few times. The genes are TRBV5-1 and TRBJ2-1; D might be TRBD2 (5 bases). CDR3 length equals 18 residues. The V and J ends lost 0 bases and 5 bases respectively, with 21 bases between them. Germline values: CDR1 SGHRS, CDR2 YFSETQ. This CDR3 is CASSLGVGTGRKNNEQFF. Here the CDR3 DNA reads TGCGCCAGCAGCTTGGGGGTCGGAACGGGGAGAAAGAACAATGAGCAGTTCTTC.

The chain uses TRBV12-3 or TRBV12-4 and TRBJ1-2; TRBD1 might be the D (6 bases). Trimming cost V 6 bases and J 6 bases, with 11 bases left between them. The CDR3 runs to 12 residues. The CDR3 region is CASRLTGHGYTF. The CDR3, as DNA: TGTGCCAGCAGACTTACAGGGCATGGCTACACCTTC.

This chain connects TRBV21-1 to TRBJ1-6; the table gives TRBD1 as D, unverified against the DNA. TRBV21-1 is assigned pseudogene status. CDR3 length equals 16 residues. CDR3 amino acids: CASSKGPGLCLSPLHF. The CDR3 DNA is TGTGCCAGCAGCAAAGGTCCAGGGCTCTGTCTTTCACCCCTCCACTTT.

The chain links TRBV30 to TRBJ1-5; the D gene is possibly TRBD1 (6 bases). The CDR3 extends over 14 amino acids. The V gene lost 0 bases and the J gene lost 3 bases, with 9 bases spanning the gap. Germline-derived CDR1 and CDR2 are GTSNPN and SVGIG (reference sequence). CDR3 in amino acids: CAWSVGQPNQPQHF. CDR3 DNA sequence: TGTGCCTGGAGTGTTGGACAGCCCAATCAGCCCCAGCATTTT.

This clone came up once. The CDR3 DNA follows: TGTGCCACCAGCGGGTTCTACACGGGCACTGAAGCTTTCTTT. Its translation: CATSGFYTGTEAFF. The chain combines TRBV15 with TRBJ1-1, with D hard to call. CDR1 is LNHNV and CDR2 is YYDKDF in the germline V gene (reference sequence). The CDR3 has 14 residues. Trimming pared 5 bases from V and 4 bases from J, leaving 14 bases between.

This chain connects TRBV23-1 to TRBJ1-5; D is unresolved. TRBV23-1 is an ORF, and what it does is uncertain. Trimming cost V 0 bases and J 5 bases, with 14 bases left between them. This CDR3 is 16 amino acids long. In nucleotides, the CDR3 is TGCGCCAGCAGTCAATCAAGGACTCCTGTTGATCAGCCCCAGCATTTT. Encoded protein: CASSQSRTPVDQPQHF.

A single count supports this clone. This chain links TRBV5-1 with TRBJ1-2, with 7 bases that match TRBD1. Germline V gene data show CDR1 as SGHRS and CDR2 as YFSETQ. V shed 4 bases and J 6 bases; nucleotides not matched to a gene: 6. The CDR3 sequence is 13 residues long. CDR3 residues: CASSLATGNGYTF. CDR3 nucleotide sequence: TGCGCCAGCAGCCTCGCGACAGGGAATGGCTACACCTTC.

The V gene is TRBV4-1, the J gene TRBJ2-5; TRBD1 matches 9 bases. Trimming removed 1 base from V and 5 bases from J; junction bases left unmatched: 14. The CDR3 loop spans 18 amino acids. Germline assignment: CDR1 MGHRA and CDR2 YSYEKL. The CDR3 coding sequence is TGCGCCAGCAGCCAAGCCCCGGTGGGGACAGGGTCCTTCGAGACCCAGTACTTC. Protein sequence: CASSQAPVGTGSFETQYF.

In this sample, this clone turned up a few times. V and J are TRBV5-1 and TRBJ1-1; no clear D gene. Germline V gives CDR1 SGHRS, CDR2 YFSETQ. This CDR3 is 14 amino acids long. Deletions cut 4 bases from V and 1 base from J, with 11 bases between. The CDR3 nucleotides are TGCGCCAGCAGCCCGGGTGAGAAGAACACTGAAGCTTTCTTT. Translating it yields CASSPGEKNTEAFF.